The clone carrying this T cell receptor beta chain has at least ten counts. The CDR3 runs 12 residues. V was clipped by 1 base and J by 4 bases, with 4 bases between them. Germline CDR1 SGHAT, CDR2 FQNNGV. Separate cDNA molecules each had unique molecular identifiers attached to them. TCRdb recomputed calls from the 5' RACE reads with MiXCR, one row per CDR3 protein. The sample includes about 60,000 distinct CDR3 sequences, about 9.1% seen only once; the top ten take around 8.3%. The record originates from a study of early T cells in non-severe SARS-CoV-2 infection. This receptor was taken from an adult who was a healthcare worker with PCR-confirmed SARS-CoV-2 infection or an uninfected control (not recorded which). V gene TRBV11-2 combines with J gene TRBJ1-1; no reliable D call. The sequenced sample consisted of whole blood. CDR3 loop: CASSLGITEAFF. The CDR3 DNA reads TGTGCCAGCAGCTTAGGAATCACTGAAGCTTTCTTT.